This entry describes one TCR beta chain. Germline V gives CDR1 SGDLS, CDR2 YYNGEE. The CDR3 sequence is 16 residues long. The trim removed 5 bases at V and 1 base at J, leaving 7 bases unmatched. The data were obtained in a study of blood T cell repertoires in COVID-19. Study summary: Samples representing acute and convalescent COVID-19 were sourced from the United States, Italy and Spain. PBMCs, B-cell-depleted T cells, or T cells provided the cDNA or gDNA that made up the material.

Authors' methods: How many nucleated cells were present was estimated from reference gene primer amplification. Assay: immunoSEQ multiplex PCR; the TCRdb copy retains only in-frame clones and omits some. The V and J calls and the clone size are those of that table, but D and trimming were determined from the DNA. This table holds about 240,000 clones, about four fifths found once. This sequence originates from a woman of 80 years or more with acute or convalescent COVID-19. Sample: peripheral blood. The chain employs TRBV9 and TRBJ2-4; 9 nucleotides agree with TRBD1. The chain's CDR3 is CASSDRQGDAKNIQYF. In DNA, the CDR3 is TGTGCCAGCAGTGATAGACAGGGGGATGCCAAAAACATTCAGTACTTC.